Here is one TCR beta chain with its context. No antigen is known for it. Profiling relied on immunoSEQ multiplex PCR, and the TCRdb table lists in-frame clones only, not all of them. This table has about 72,000 clones, 85% to 95% appearing once. These data belong to a study of cytomegalovirus exposure and HLA in healthy donors. Study background: A subsequent analysis stated that the 120 or so validation repertoires were run on the same platform as the roughly 670 first-cohort repertoires.

Findings and caveats of the study: Cytomegalovirus status was reportedly diagnosed by the classifier with high sensitivity and specificity. Researchers counted around 160 TCR beta chains as cytomegalovirus-associated. Confirmation in vitro established that three CMV-associated chains were specific for CMV antigens.

This CDR3 contains 17 residues. Germline V gene sequence: CDR1 LNHDA, CDR2 SQIVND (reference sequence). Losses at the gene ends were 5 bases for V and 1 base for J; bases not matched to a gene: 8. The clonotype was recovered from a young woman in good health and CMV-seropositive. The chain has TRBV19 and TRBJ2-7; 13 positions match TRBD2. Sequenced sample: PBMCs. The chain's CDR3 is CASSLPSGLAGSYEQYF. CDR3 DNA: TGTGCCAGTAGTCTCCCTTCGGGACTAGCGGGATCCTACGAGCAGTACTTC. The whole variable domain, remainder taken from reference TRBV19 and TRBJ2-7, is DGGITQSPKYLFRKEGQNVTLSCEQNLNHDAMYWYRQDPGQGLRLIYYSQIVNDFQKGDIAEGYSVSREKKESFPLTVTSAQKNPTAFYLCASSLPSGLAGSYEQYFGPGTRLTVT.